This T cell receptor (beta chain) appears in the sequencing data of a study of blood T cells in healthy people across ages (dated by TCRdb to about 2015). As for the study more broadly: In model experiments, template switching captured about one uniquely barcoded TCR beta cDNA molecule for every two T cells. To avoid experimental bias, donors of different ages were randomly spread across the sequencing lanes. Using deep sequencing normalized with unique cDNA molecular identifiers, the study measured how TCR beta repertoire diversity changes with age. The study analyzed two additional independent replicas of 1 million unique cDNA reads from the same blood draw for two donors, one aged 18 to 29 and one aged 80 or older. The donors were split into four age groups: young (average 16 years), middle-aged (around 37), aged (more than 55) and long-lived (approximately 89). The study at large found these results: Because profiling used bulk unsorted PBMCs, naive and antigen-experienced compartments could not be compared conclusively. Compared with the aged group, the long-lived group had more naive CD4+ T cells, fewer expanded clones and increased TCR diversity, suggesting age selection. Estimates of total diversity based on one million sequenced T cells were considered lower bounds and underestimates. The CMV infection status of donors was not known, potentially confounding age-related changes in expanded clonotypes. Observed TCR beta diversity per million T cells fell roughly linearly with age, and a significant reduction was already apparent by age roughly 40. There was a strong correlation between observed TCR beta diversity and the percentage of naive T cells measured by flow cytometry.

Comments on this clonotype: Its antigen is unknown. A much larger clone is a single base away; this may be a read error.

The CDR3 contains 10 residues, cysteine and phenylalanine counted. Only the CDR3 part of the read is kept: 30 bases, read in frame from the first base. According to the germline V gene, CDR1 reads MGHDK and CDR2 reads SYGVNS. Library generation was performed with 5' RACE. Sequencing was performed on an Illumina HiSeq 2500. A second PCR of roughly 6 to 11 cycles was performed with a sample-barcoded 5' primer and a J-beta primer mix. A template-switch 5' adaptor carrying 12 random nucleotides introduced a unique molecular identifier onto each TCR beta cDNA molecule. Each sample yielded at least 2.5 million CDR3-containing paired-end reads. First-strand cDNA synthesis was performed from all RNA using the Mint cDNA synthesis kit, with priming by a TRBC-specific oligonucleotide. After uracil-DNA glycosylase treatment, a first 18-cycle PCR used universal primers M1SS and BC2_uni_R on all cDNA. In the paper's pipeline: For normalization, 1 million high-quality reads, each with a distinct molecular identifier, were randomly selected from each sample. Instead of being binned into consensus sequences, reads that shared molecular identifiers were thrown out. MiTCR, run with a Q25 quality threshold and the strictest error-elimination algorithm, handled CDR3 identification, clonotype clustering and error correction. A nonparametric unseen species model using Euler transformation provided a lower-bound estimate of total TCR beta diversity. The public reads were reanalyzed by TCRdb: fastp trimming at Q25, MiXCR alignment, in-frame beta chains only. Under each unique CDR3 protein, matching rows form one entry showing the most common genes and DNA. The V and J calls come from TCRdb's annotation, not from the publication. Across this sample there are approximately 1.5 million distinct CDR3 sequences, with 30% to 35% seen only once. The ten top clones hold 11% of the sample.

Systemically healthy Caucasian individuals from Russia, over 30 in total and aged roughly 6 to 95 years, were included as donors. Each donor gave 8 to 10 milliliters of peripheral blood, drawn into EDTA-treated Vacutainer tubes. Ficoll-Paque density-gradient centrifugation was used to isolate PBMCs, with at least 6 million obtained per sample. Total RNA was extracted from PBMCs with Trizol reagent, with at least 6 micrograms obtained per sample. For every donor, flow cytometry on a PBMC aliquot measured the percentage of naive CD45RAhigh/CD27high T cells. The V gene is TRBV25-1 and the J gene is TRBJ2-5; the D gene assignment is ambiguous. Material: blood. The TCR sequence derives from a woman in her 30s in good health. The CDR3 protein: CAGSETEQYF. The base sequence is TGTGCCGGCAGTGAGACTGAGCAGTACTTC.